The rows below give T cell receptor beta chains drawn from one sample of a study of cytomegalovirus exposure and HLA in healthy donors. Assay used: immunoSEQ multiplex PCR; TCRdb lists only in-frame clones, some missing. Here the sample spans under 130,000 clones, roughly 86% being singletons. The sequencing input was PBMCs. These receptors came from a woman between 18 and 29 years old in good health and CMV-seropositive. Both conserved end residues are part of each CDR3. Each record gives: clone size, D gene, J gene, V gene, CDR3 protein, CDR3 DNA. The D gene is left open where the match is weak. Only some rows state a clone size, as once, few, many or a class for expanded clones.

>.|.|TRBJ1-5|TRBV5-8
CASSLDSLSNQPQHF
TGTGCCAGCAGCTTGGACAGCCTTAGCAATCAGCCCCAGCATTTT
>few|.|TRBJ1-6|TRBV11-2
CASSLEFRGSPLHF
TGTGCCAGCAGCTTAGAGTTTCGAGGTTCACCCCTCCACTTT
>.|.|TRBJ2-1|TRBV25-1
CASSELPAPGHLYNEQFF
TGTGCCAGCAGTGAATTGCCAGCGCCGGGACACCTATACAATGAGCAGTTCTTC
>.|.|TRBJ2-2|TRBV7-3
CASSPSLGGTGELFF
TGTGCCAGCAGCCCTTCCTTGGGGGGCACCGGGGAGCTGTTTTTT
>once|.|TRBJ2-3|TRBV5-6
CASSFFRRERVADTQYF
TGTGCCAGCAGCTTCTTTCGTCGGGAAAGGGTGGCAGATACGCAGTATTTT
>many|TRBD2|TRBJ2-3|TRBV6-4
CASSDSSGGADTQYF
TGTGCCAGCAGTGACTCTAGCGGGGGGGCAGATACGCAGTATTTT
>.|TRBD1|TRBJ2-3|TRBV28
CASRDRGKDTQYF
TGTGCCAGCAGGGACAGGGGAAAGGATACGCAGTATTTT
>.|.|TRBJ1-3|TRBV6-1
CASSEGRQLGNTIYF
TGTGCCAGCAGTGAAGGCCGACAGCTCGGAAACACCATATATTTT
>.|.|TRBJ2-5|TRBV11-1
CASSFTGEEETQYF
TGTGCCAGCAGCTTTACAGGGGAGGAGGAGACCCAGTACTTC
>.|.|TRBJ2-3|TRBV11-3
CASSSLGLTDTQYF
TGTGCCAGCAGCTCCCTAGGTCTAACAGATACGCAGTATTTT
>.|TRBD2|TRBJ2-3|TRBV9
CASSGPSGEVGTDTQYF
TGTGCCAGCAGCGGGCCCAGCGGGGAGGTCGGCACAGATACGCAGTATTTT
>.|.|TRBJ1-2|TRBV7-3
CASSPTGPTDRGYTF
TGTGCCAGCAGCCCGACAGGCCCGACTGATCGTGGCTACACCTTC
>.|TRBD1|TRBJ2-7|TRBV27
CASRGQGVYEQYF
TGTGCCAGCAGGGGACAGGGGGTCTACGAGCAGTACTTC
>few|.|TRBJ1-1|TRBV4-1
CASSQTTGTNTEAFF
TGCGCCAGCAGCCAAACCACAGGGACGAACACTGAAGCTTTCTTT
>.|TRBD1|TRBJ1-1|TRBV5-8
CASSQGQGGFTEAFF
TGTGCCAGCAGCCAAGGACAGGGCGGATTCACTGAAGCTTTCTTT
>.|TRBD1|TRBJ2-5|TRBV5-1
CASSLRDSQETQYF
TGCGCCAGCAGCTTACGGGACAGCCAAGAGACCCAGTACTTC
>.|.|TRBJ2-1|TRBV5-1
CASSSDREQFF
TGCGCCAGCAGCTCCGACAGGGAGCAGTTCTTC
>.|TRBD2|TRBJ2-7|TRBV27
CASSLLAGNEQYF
TGTGCCAGCAGTTTACTAGCGGGCAACGAGCAGTACTTC
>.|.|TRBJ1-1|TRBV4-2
CASSQSGGTEAFF
TGTGCCAGCAGCCAATCGGGGGGTACTGAAGCTTTCTTT
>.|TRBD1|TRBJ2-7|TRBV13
CASSFRGIPYEQYF
TGTGCCAGCAGCTTCAGGGGGATCCCCTACGAGCAGTACTTC
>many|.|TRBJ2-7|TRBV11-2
CASSLDLTRTYEQYF
TGTGCCAGCAGCTTAGATCTCACGAGGACCTACGAGCAGTACTTC
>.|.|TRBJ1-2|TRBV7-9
CASSYGQSNYGYTF
TGTGCCAGCAGTTATGGACAGTCTAACTATGGCTACACCTTC
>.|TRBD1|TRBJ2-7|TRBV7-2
CASRPRDRGSYEQYF
TGTGCCAGCAGGCCCCGGGACAGGGGTTCCTACGAGCAGTACTTC
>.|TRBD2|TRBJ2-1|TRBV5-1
CASSPTTRLAGGPVPARFYNEQFF
TGCGCCAGCAGCCCCACGACGCGACTAGCGGGAGGGCCTGTTCCGGCCAGATTCTACAATGAGCAGTTCTTC
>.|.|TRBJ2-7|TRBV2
CASSEALLVGVQYF
TGTGCCAGCAGTGAAGCGCTTCTCGTGGGCGTGCAGTACTTC
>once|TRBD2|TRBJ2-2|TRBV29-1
CSVGAGVGTGELFF
TGCAGCGTAGGAGCGGGAGTGGGCACCGGGGAGCTGTTTTTT
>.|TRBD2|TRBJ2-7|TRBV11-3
CASSLDPASGKEYEQYF
TGTGCCAGCAGCTTAGATCCGGCTAGCGGGAAGGAGTACGAGCAGTACTTC
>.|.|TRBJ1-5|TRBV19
CASSRQGETIVNQPQHF
TGTGCCAGTAGCAGGCAGGGTGAGACAATTGTGAATCAGCCCCAGCATTTT
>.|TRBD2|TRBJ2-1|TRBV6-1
CASSDVGGGAGEQFF
TGTGCCAGCAGTGACGTGGGCGGGGGGGCCGGTGAGCAGTTCTTC
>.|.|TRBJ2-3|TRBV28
CATLAPGTDTQYF
TGTGCCACCCTAGCCCCGGGCACAGATACGCAGTATTTT